This TCR beta chain was sequenced during a study of response to subunit inactivated influenza vaccine. This CDR3 is 11 amino acids long. Germline-derived CDR1 and CDR2 are MNHNY and SVGAGI (reference sequence). TCRdb re-called the RT-PCR reads with MiXCR, one entry per CDR3 protein. Counted here are some 540,000 distinct CDR3 sequences, around a quarter occurring once; the ten biggest clones make up approximately 2.9%. These data were also reused for a study on T cells expressing NK-cell markers. That source reports: 5'RACE template switching built TCR beta cDNA with unique molecular identifiers. It was sorted CD3+CD56+NKG2C+, CD3+CD56+NKG2C- and CD3+CD56-NKG2C+ T cells that supplied the TCR beta repertoires. Serological testing identified most of the eight sequenced donors as HCMV-seropositive and one as seronegative. As a fraction of CD8+ T cells, dominant NKG2C+ clonotypes reached roughly 1.0-7.5% in 5 to 7 donors. The study found these clonotypes also leading the CD3+CD56-NKG2C+ fraction in a few donors.

The chain combines TRBV6-6 with TRBJ2-5; 7 nucleotides align to TRBD2. Sample: CD4+ T cells sorted from PBMCs, taken less than 13 days after vaccination. This receptor was taken from a man in his fifties who received an inactivated influenza vaccine. The CDR3 nucleotides read TGTGCGGGGGGGTATCAAGAGACCCAGTACTTC. It yields the protein CAGGYQETQYF.